The 30 T cell receptor beta chains below were found in one sample sequenced in a study of T cell responses to AZD1222 COVID-19 vaccine. Libraries were prepared by immunoSEQ multiplex PCR; TCRdb keeps only in-frame clonotypes and omits some of them. The table shows around 110,000 clones, with roughly 90% occurring only once. The specimen was peripheral blood, collected on day 0 of AZD1222 vaccination. All receptors come from an adult in good health.

This chain uses TRBV6-2 or TRBV6-3 with TRBJ2-7; D may correspond to TRBD1 or TRBD2 (7 bases each). CDR1 is MNHEY and CDR2 is SVGEGT in the germline V gene. V was clipped by 6 bases and J by 0 bases, with 18 bases between them. The length of the CDR3 is 16 residues. The DNA of the CDR3 is TGTGCCAGCAGCCTCGCGACAGGGAGGGCCTCCTACGAGCAGTACTTC. Its translation: CASSLATGRASYEQYF.

The V and J genes are TRBV7-2 and TRBJ1-1; TRBD1 is a possible D gene (5 bases). Trimming took off 1 base at V and 1 base at J, with 13 bases between the two ends. Germline V gene data show CDR1 as SGHTA and CDR2 as FQGNSA. The CDR3 is 16 amino acids. CDR3 bases: TGTGCCAGCAGCTTAGTTGGGGGGTCGGCGAACACTGAAGCTTTCTTT. Its protein is CASSLVGGSANTEAFF. Full variable domain (remainder filled in from reference TRBV7-2 and TRBJ1-1): GAGVSQSPSNKVTEKGKDVELRCDPISGHTALYWYRQSLGQGLEFLIYFQGNSAPDKSGLPSDRFSAERTGGSVSTLTIQRTQQEDSAVYLCASSLVGGSANTEAFFGQGTRLTVV.

The chain employs TRBV5-1 and TRBJ2-3; no reliable D call. The germline V and J ends were trimmed by 2 bases and 5 bases, with 24 bases remaining between them. The CDR3 contains 18 residues. Germline assignment: CDR1 SGHRS and CDR2 YFSETQ. CDR3 protein: CASSFHKPARPLVDTQYF. CDR3 coding DNA: TGCGCCAGCAGCTTCCACAAACCCGCACGTCCCCTGGTAGATACGCAGTATTTT.

The chain joins TRBV27 to TRBJ2-7, with 11 bases lining up with TRBD2. The germline V gene has CDR1 MNHEY and CDR2 SMNVEV (reference sequence). The CDR3 totals 16 residues. The trim removed 1 base at V and 3 bases at J, leaving 5 bases unmatched. The CDR3 reads CASSLYGGTSGYEQYF. The CDR3 DNA sequence: TGTGCCAGCAGTTTATATGGGGGGACTAGCGGCTACGAGCAGTACTTC.

The rearrangement links TRBV7-2 to TRBJ1-3; a possible D gene is TRBD1 (5 bases). In germline, CDR1 is SGHTA, CDR2 FQGNSA. The germline V and J ends were trimmed by 2 bases and 0 bases, with 8 bases remaining between them. The CDR3 covers 15 residues. CDR3 in amino acids: CASSLRQSSGNTIYF. For the CDR3, the DNA is TGTGCCAGCAGCTTACGACAGTCCTCTGGAAACACCATATATTTT.

The chain employs TRBV6-5 and TRBJ1-1, with D perhaps TRBD1 (5 bases). The V gene lost 6 bases and the J gene lost 9 bases, with 26 bases spanning the gap. This CDR3 is 16 amino acids long. Germline-derived CDR1 and CDR2 are MNHEY and SVGAGI. The CDR3 DNA sequence: TGTGCCAGCAGCTACGACAGAGAAGGACCGCATAAGAAAGCTTTCTTT. This translates into CASSYDREGPHKKAFF.

Here the CDR3 DNA reads TGTGCCAGCTCACTCCTAGCAGACAACTACGAGCAGTACTTC. This sequence encodes CASSLLADNYEQYF. This chain links TRBV18 with TRBJ2-7; D may be TRBD2 (5 bases). The CDR3 has 14 residues. V lost 4 bases to trimming and J lost 3 bases, with 13 bases between them. Per germline, CDR1 KGHSH and CDR2 LQKENI.

The chain employs TRBV30 and TRBJ1-4, with 7 bases aligning to TRBD1. The trim removed 0 bases at V and 15 bases at J, leaving 4 bases unmatched. The CDR3 runs to 11 residues. Germline CDR1 and CDR2: GTSNPN and SVGIG (reference sequence). This CDR3 is CAWSVQGKVFF. The CDR3 DNA is TGTGCCTGGAGTGTACAGGGGAAGGTGTTTTTT.

This chain connects TRBV6-5 to TRBJ2-1, with D unclear. The length of the CDR3 is 12 residues. The V gene lost 6 bases and the J gene lost 8 bases, with 11 bases spanning the gap. Germline V CDR1 and CDR2: MNHEY, SVGAGI. CDR3 loop: CASRLSRDEQFF. For the CDR3, the DNA is TGTGCCAGCAGGTTGTCTCGGGATGAGCAGTTCTTC.

The chain has TRBV11-1 and TRBJ1-2; D is unclear. The CDR3 has 14 residues. Germline V CDR1 and CDR2: SGHAT, FQDESV (reference sequence). With 5 bases removed from V and 7 bases from J, the gap between germline ends came to 17 bases. CDR3 sequence reads: CASSPQSASPGYTF. CDR3 nucleotides: TGTGCCAGCAGCCCCCAATCCGCCTCGCCTGGCTACACCTTC.

This rearrangement joins TRBV6-4 to TRBJ2-3, with 10 bases identical to TRBD2. V gave up 0 bases and J gave up 2 bases; unmatched junction bases: 8. Germline lookup yields CDR1 MRHNA and CDR2 SNTAGT. CDR3 size: 18 residues. This chain's CDR3 is CASSDSGASGGDTDTQYF. In nucleotides, the CDR3 is TGTGCCAGCAGTGACTCCGGGGCTAGCGGGGGCGACACAGATACGCAGTATTTT.

This clone was found once. V and J are TRBV6-5 and TRBJ2-6; tentatively, D is TRBD2 (5 bases). This CDR3 is built from 14 residues. The V and J ends lost 11 bases and 1 base respectively, with 12 bases between them. The germline CDR1 and CDR2 sequences are MNHEY and SVGAGI. The CDR3 region has the DNA TGTGCCTTCCACCCGGGATCTGGGGCCAACGTCCTGACTTTC. Its protein is CAFHPGSGANVLTF.

V is TRBV7-9 and J is TRBJ2-7, with TRBD2 matching over 11 bases. Germline trimming cut 1 base from V and 4 bases from J; bases unmatched to any gene: 6. The CDR3 runs 16 residues. Germline CDR1 SEHNR, CDR2 FQNEAQ (reference sequence). The CDR3 nucleotides are TGTGCCAGCAGCTTAGTAACGTCTAGCGGGAGGTACGAGCAGTACTTC. It codes for CASSLVTSSGRYEQYF. The whole variable domain, filled in from reference TRBV7-9 and TRBJ2-7, reads DTGVSQNPRHKITKRGQNVTFRCDPISEHNRLYWYRQTLGQGPEFLTYFQNEAQLEKSRLLSDRFSAERPKGSFSTLEIQRTEQGDSAMYLCASSLVTSSGRYEQYFGPGTRLTVT.

This chain joins TRBV25-1 and TRBJ1-1; D is unresolved. The CDR3 totals 13 residues. V was trimmed by 4 bases and J by 2 bases, leaving 8 bases between them. CDR1 and CDR2 from the germline V gene are MGHDK and SYGVNS. This CDR3 is CASSVQFNTEAFF. The CDR3, as DNA: TGTGCCAGCAGTGTCCAATTCAACACTGAAGCTTTCTTT.

In DNA form, the CDR3 reads TGTGCCAGTAGTACCGGGAGGGGATCCTACAATGAGCAGTTCTTC. Residues: CASSTGRGSYNEQFF. V is TRBV19 and J is TRBJ2-1; 8 bases fit TRBD2. J lost 1 base, V lost 4 bases, and 3 bases had no gene match. CDR1 is LNHDA and CDR2 is SQIVND in the germline V gene (reference sequence). CDR3 length: 15 amino acids.

V usage is TRBV28 and J usage is TRBJ1-2, with a tentative D call TRBD1 (5 bases). The CDR3 loop spans 12 amino acids. V lost 8 bases to trimming and J lost 7 bases, with 14 bases between them. CDR1 is MDHEN and CDR2 is SYDVKM in the germline V gene. The DNA for the CDR3 is TGTGCCAGCGAAGGGGATTCGGGTGGCTACACCTTC. Translation: CASEGDSGGYTF.

This rearrangement joins TRBV11-2 to TRBJ1-6; D may be TRBD1 (5 bases). Trimming shortened V by 5 bases and J by 7 bases, and 15 bases separated the two germline ends. The CDR3 runs to 15 residues. CDR1 and CDR2 (germline): SGHAT, FQNNGV. The CDR3 DNA sequence: TGTGCCAGCAGCCTATCTGGGACGGTCAATTCACCCCTCCACTTT. Translating it yields CASSLSGTVNSPLHF. Filled out from reference TRBV11-2 and TRBJ1-6, the complete variable domain reads EAGVAQSPRYKIIEKRQSVAFWCNPISGHATLYWYQQILGQGPKLLIQFQNNGVVDDSQLPKDRFSAERLKGVDSTLKIQPAKLEDSAVYLCASSLSGTVNSPLHFGNGTRLTVT.

This chain connects TRBV29-1 to TRBJ1-3; no clear D gene. Trimming pared 5 bases from V and 0 bases from J, leaving 8 bases between. The CDR3 has 13 amino acids. Germline assignment: CDR1 SQVTM and CDR2 ANQGSEA. Written as DNA, the CDR3 is TGCAGCGTTCAATCACCCTCTGGAAACACCATATATTTT. This translates into CSVQSPSGNTIYF. Full variable domain (missing parts from reference TRBV29-1 and TRBJ1-3): SAVISQKPSRDICQRGTSLTIQCQVDSQVTMMFWYRQQPGQSLTLIATANQGSEATYESGFVIDKFPISRPNLTFSTLTVSNMSPEDSSIYLCSVQSPSGNTIYFGEGSWLTVV.

The sample holds a few counts of this clone. The chain recombines TRBV7-9 with TRBJ2-2; D is unclear. The CDR3 consists of 14 residues. V was clipped by 5 bases and J by 1 base, with 8 bases between them. CDR1 and CDR2 from the germline V gene are SEHNR and FQNEAQ (reference sequence). The CDR3 DNA follows: TGTGCCAGCAGCGCGAGAAGGAACACCGGGGAGCTGTTTTTT. This translates into CASSARRNTGELFF.

A few counts support this clone. The V gene is TRBV19, the J gene TRBJ2-1, with D possibly being TRBD1 (6 bases). The CDR3 contains 13 residues. The V and J ends lost 3 bases and 7 bases respectively, with 10 bases between them. The germline V gene encodes CDR1 LNHDA and CDR2 SQIVND (reference sequence). DNA for the CDR3: TGTGCCAGTAGTATTGAAGACAGGAATGAGCAGTTCTTC. Translated, it gives CASSIEDRNEQFF.

The rearrangement joins TRBV3-1 (or the pseudogene TRBV3-2) to TRBJ2-2; D uncertain. V lost 4 bases to trimming and J lost 5 bases, with 11 bases between them. Germline CDR1 reads LGHDT; CDR2 reads YNNKEL (reference sequence). The CDR3 length is 14 residues. The CDR3 region has the DNA TGTGCCAGCAGCCCCCTAGACTTTACCGGGGAGCTGTTTTTT. This translates into CASSPLDFTGELFF.

This clone has only a few counts. The gene calls are TRBV27 and TRBJ2-1; D might be TRBD2 (5 bases). The V end lost 11 bases, the J end lost 2 bases, and 13 bases lay between the germline ends. The V gene's germline CDR1 is MNHEY and CDR2 SMNVEV (reference sequence). This CDR3 spans 13 amino acids. The chain's CDR3 is CASRKRPYNEQFF. DNA for the CDR3: TGTGCCTCTAGGAAGCGGCCCTACAATGAGCAGTTCTTC.

This sequence joins TRBV11-2 and TRBJ1-1; D not certain. Between the trimmed V and J ends, which lost 3 bases and 10 bases, there was a span of 9 bases. Per germline, CDR1 SGHAT and CDR2 FQNNGV. This CDR3 is built from 11 residues. CDR3 protein: CASSFNVRAFF. The CDR3 DNA is TGTGCCAGCAGCTTTAACGTCAGAGCTTTCTTT.

This clone was counted once. The V gene is TRBV6-5, the J gene TRBJ1-1; D uncertain. The CDR3 has 11 residues. Germline V gene lookup returns CDR1 MNHEY and CDR2 SVGAGI. V shed 8 bases and J shed 10 bases, with 14 bases lying between them. This chain's CDR3 is CASSGPSRAFF. DNA for the CDR3: TGTGCCAGCTCCGGGCCCTCCCGAGCTTTCTTT.

The chain uses TRBV11-3 and TRBJ2-7; D not resolved. V lost 1 base and J 0 bases, leaving 10 bases between the germline ends. The CDR3 runs 15 residues. Germline loops: CDR1 SGHNT, CDR2 YENEEA. In nucleotides, the CDR3 is TGTGCCAGCAGCTTAGGGACCGGCAGCTCCTACGAGCAGTACTTC. It encodes CASSLGTGSSYEQYF.

The chain carries TRBV7-6 and TRBJ2-1; 12 bases are a match to TRBD2. The CDR3 consists of 16 residues. Germline CDR1 and CDR2: SGHVS and FNYEAQ. V lost 2 bases, J lost 1 base, and 0 bases stayed unmatched. The DNA of the CDR3 is TGTGCCAGCAGCTTAACTAGCGGGGGGTCCTACAATGAGCAGTTCTTC. It yields the protein CASSLTSGGSYNEQFF.

The chain employs TRBV29-1 and TRBJ1-1; 7 bases match TRBD1. The trim removed 4 bases at V and 5 bases at J, leaving 4 bases unmatched. The CDR3 runs to 12 residues. Looked up from germline, CDR1 is SQVTM and CDR2 is ANQGSEA. For the CDR3, the DNA is TGCAGCGTTGGGGACAGCCTTACTGAAGCTTTCTTT. It specifies CSVGDSLTEAFF.

Note on this clone: The sample contains more than one DNA sequence encoding this CDR3. The J gene is TRBJ1-5, the V gene TRBV30; D is unclear. CDR3 length: 13 amino acids. Germline values: CDR1 GTSNPN, CDR2 SVGIG (reference sequence). Trimming left V 2 bases short and J 0 bases short, with 5 bases between. CDR3 DNA sequence: TGTGCCTGGAGTACTTATAGCAATCAGCCCCAGCATTTT. Residues: CAWSTYSNQPQHF.

CDR3 residues: CASSLVGTSGTDTQYF. In DNA form, the CDR3 reads TGTGCCAGCAGCCTCGTCGGGACTAGCGGCACAGATACGCAGTATTTT. The chain has TRBV7-2 and TRBJ2-3, with 10 bases identical to TRBD2. V lost 5 bases and J lost 1; bases outside the gene matches: 6. The germline V gene encodes CDR1 SGHTA and CDR2 FQGNSA. CDR3 size: 16 residues.

The genes are TRBV19 and TRBJ2-1; TRBD2 is a possible D gene (5 bases). Looked up from germline, CDR1 is LNHDA and CDR2 is SQIVND (reference sequence). The V end was cut by 4 bases, the J end by 4 bases, with 11 bases between. The CDR3 length is 14 residues. CDR3 residues: CASSSGLGYNEQFF. The CDR3 nucleotides read TGTGCCAGTAGTAGCGGGCTCGGTTACAATGAGCAGTTCTTC.